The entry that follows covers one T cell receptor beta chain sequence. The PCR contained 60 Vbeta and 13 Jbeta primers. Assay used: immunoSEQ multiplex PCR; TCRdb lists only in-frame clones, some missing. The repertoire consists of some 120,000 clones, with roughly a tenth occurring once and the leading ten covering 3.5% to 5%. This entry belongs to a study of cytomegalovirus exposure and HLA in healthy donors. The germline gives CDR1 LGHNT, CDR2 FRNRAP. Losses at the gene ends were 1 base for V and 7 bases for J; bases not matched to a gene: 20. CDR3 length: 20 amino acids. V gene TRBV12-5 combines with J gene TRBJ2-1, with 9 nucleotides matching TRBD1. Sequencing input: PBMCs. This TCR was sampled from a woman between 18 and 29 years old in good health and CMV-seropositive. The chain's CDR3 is CASGLGAGTGIFPNLNEQFF. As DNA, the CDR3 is TGTGCTAGTGGTTTGGGAGCCGGGACAGGGATTTTCCCGAACTTGAATGAGCAGTTCTTC.